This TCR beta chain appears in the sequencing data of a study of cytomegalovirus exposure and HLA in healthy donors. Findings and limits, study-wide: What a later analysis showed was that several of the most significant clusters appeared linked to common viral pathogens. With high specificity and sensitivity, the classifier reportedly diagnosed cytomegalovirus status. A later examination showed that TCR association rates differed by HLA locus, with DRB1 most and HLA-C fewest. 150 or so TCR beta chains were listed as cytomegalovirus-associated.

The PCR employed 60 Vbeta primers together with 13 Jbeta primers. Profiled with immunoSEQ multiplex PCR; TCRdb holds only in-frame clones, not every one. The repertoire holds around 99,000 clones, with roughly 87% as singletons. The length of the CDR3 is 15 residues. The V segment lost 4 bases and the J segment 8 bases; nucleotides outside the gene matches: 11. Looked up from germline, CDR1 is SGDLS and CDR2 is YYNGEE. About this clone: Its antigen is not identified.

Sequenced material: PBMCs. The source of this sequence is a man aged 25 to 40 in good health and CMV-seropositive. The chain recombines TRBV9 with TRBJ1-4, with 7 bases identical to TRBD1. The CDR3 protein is CASSPGGTALEKLFF. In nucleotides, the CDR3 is TGTGCCAGCAGCCCTGGGGGGACAGCGTTGGAAAAACTGTTTTTT.